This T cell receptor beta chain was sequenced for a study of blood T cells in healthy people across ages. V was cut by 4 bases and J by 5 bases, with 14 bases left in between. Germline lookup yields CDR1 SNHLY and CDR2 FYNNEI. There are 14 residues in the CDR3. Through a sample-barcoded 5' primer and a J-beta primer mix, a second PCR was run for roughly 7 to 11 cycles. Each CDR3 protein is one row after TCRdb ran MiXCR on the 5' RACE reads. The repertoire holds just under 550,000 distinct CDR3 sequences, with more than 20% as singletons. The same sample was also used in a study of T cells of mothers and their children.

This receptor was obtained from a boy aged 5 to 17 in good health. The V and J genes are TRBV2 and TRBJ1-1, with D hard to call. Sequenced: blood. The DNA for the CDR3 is TGTGCCAGCAGTGCCGCAAGGGTTCGGACTGAAGCTTTCTTT. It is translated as CASSAARVRTEAFF.